This TCR beta chain was captured by sequencing in a study of blood T cell repertoires in COVID-19. The wider study: Whether acute or convalescent, the COVID-19 samples came from the United States, Italy and Spain.

CDR1 is MNHEY, CDR2 SVGAGI, per germline. With V trimmed by 5 bases and J by 6 bases, 8 bases remained unmatched. This CDR3 spans 15 amino acids. Using immunoSEQ multiplex PCR, the repertoire was profiled, and TCRdb retains in-frame clones only, with some absent. The profile shows 130,000 to 150,000 clones, about 85% of them singletons. Sequencing used peripheral blood. V gene TRBV6-5 combines with J gene TRBJ1-5, with TRBD1 matching over 9 bases. The TCR originated in a human donor with acute or convalescent COVID-19. The donor label of this sample is uncertain. CDR3 protein: CASSPRTGVAQPQHF. The CDR3 nucleotides are TGTGCCAGCAGTCCTAGGACAGGGGTTGCTCAGCCCCAGCATTTT.